Listed here are 32 T cell receptor beta chains from one sample, sequenced in a study of T cell repertoires in cytomegalovirus infection. TCRdb called the reads again in MiXCR, with one record for every CDR3 protein. The data show approximately 990,000 distinct CDR3 sequences, with approximately 31% seen just once and roughly an eighth held by the top ten. No cognate antigen is known for these TCRs. The sequenced sample was cultured CD8+ T cells from PBMCs, obtained from culture after CMV antigen stimulation. The receptors originated from a human donor in good health (CMV status not recorded). Some clones in this sample may be carry-over from other donors' samples.

The CDR3: CASSVDRVNTEAFF. CDR3 nucleotides: TGTGCCAGCAGCGTAGATCGGGTGAACACTGAAGCTTTCTTT. This chain connects TRBV9 to TRBJ1-1; no firm D call. V was trimmed by 0 bases and J by 0 bases, leaving 6 bases between them. Germline CDR1 reads SGDLS; CDR2 reads YYNGEE. This CDR3 region has 14 residues.

This clonotype was seen once. J is TRBJ2-5 and V is TRBV15; tentative D call: TRBD1 (6 bases). The germline V gene has CDR1 LNHNV and CDR2 YYDKDF (reference sequence). CDR3 size: 15 residues. Trimming removed 3 bases from V and 2 bases from J, with 13 bases in between. This CDR3 is CATSRVPGQQETQYF. The CDR3 region has the DNA TGTGCCACCAGCAGGGTACCGGGACAACAAGAGACCCAGTACTTC.

The gene calls are TRBV29-1 and TRBJ1-2; D is perhaps TRBD1 (5 bases). Germline loops: CDR1 SQVTM, CDR2 ANQGSEA. The V gene lost 7 bases and the J gene lost 6 bases, with 12 bases spanning the gap. The CDR3 has 11 amino acids. This CDR3 reads CSAQTADGYTF. CDR3 nucleotides: TGCAGCGCCCAGACAGCTGATGGCTACACCTTC.

CDR3 protein: CASSYDPGGPHNEQFF. The CDR3 DNA follows: TGTGCCAGCAGTTACGACCCAGGGGGCCCCCACAATGAGCAGTTCTTC. The chain combines TRBV6-6 with TRBJ2-1; 8 nucleotides line up with TRBD1. J gave up 5 bases and V 2 bases, and 8 bases lay outside the gene matches. The germline V gene has CDR1 MNHNY and CDR2 SVGAGI (reference sequence). This CDR3 contains 16 residues.

The gene calls are TRBV11-2 and TRBJ2-7; a possible D gene is TRBD1 (5 bases). Germline V lookup: CDR1 SGHAT, CDR2 FQNNGV. The ends were cut back, 0 bases at V and 5 bases at J, with 11 bases in the middle. The CDR3 loop spans 14 amino acids. CDR3 DNA sequence: TGTGCCAGCAGCTTAGAAGGGGCAGGGAACGAGCAGTACGTC. Translation gives CASSLEGAGNEQYV.

This clonotype turned up a few times. V usage is TRBV11-2 and J usage is TRBJ2-5; 14 bases map to TRBD2. The V gene end was trimmed by 5 bases and the J gene end by 3 bases; junction bases not matched to a gene: 11. Germline V lookup: CDR1 SGHAT, CDR2 FQNNGV. The CDR3 is made up of 18 amino acids. The CDR3: CASSPGLAGGLYEETQYF. The CDR3 DNA reads as TGTGCCAGCAGCCCTGGACTAGCGGGGGGACTGTACGAAGAGACCCAGTACTTC.

V is TRBV27 and J is TRBJ1-6; tentative D call: TRBD1 (6 bases). The V gene lost 6 bases and the J gene lost 4 bases, with 13 bases spanning the gap. Germline V lookup: CDR1 MNHEY, CDR2 SMNVEV (reference sequence). There are 15 residues in the CDR3. DNA for the CDR3: TGTGCCAGCAGCCTGGACAGACTATATAATTCACCCCTCCACTTT. It encodes CASSLDRLYNSPLHF.

V and J are TRBV6-6 and TRBJ1-6; 7 bases match TRBD1. This CDR3 contains 16 residues. Germline V gene data show CDR1 as MNHNY and CDR2 as SVGAGI (reference sequence). The V segment lost 5 bases and the J segment 6 bases; nucleotides outside the gene matches: 10. CDR3 residues: CASSGPAQGINSPLHF. CDR3 DNA: TGTGCCAGCAGTGGGCCGGCACAGGGGATTAATTCACCCCTCCACTTT.

This clonotype was detected many times. The chain is built from TRBV6-1 and TRBJ2-7, with 8 bases fitting TRBD1. The CDR3 runs to 14 residues. The V segment lost 6 bases and the J segment 3 bases; nucleotides outside the gene matches: 7. CDR1 and CDR2 from the germline V gene are MNHNS and SASEGT. DNA for the CDR3: TGTGCCAGCAGCGACAGGGGAAGAGGCTACGAGCAGTACGTC. Translation: CASSDRGRGYEQYV.

This clonotype has a count of ten or more. V is TRBV6-6 and J is TRBJ2-3; D remains ambiguous. CDR3 length: 12 residues. V lost 2 bases, J lost 3 bases, and 3 bases lay in between. The V gene's germline CDR1 is MNHNY and CDR2 SVGAGI (reference sequence). Written as DNA, the CDR3 is TGTGCCAGCAGTTACACGACAGATACGCAGTATTTT. Its protein product is CASSYTTDTQYF.

This clonotype appeared many times. The chain recombines TRBV7-6 with TRBJ2-7, with 10 bases aligning to TRBD1. Germline V gene lookup returns CDR1 SGHVS and CDR2 FNYEAQ. V was clipped by 2 bases and J by 5 bases; unmatched bases: 6. CDR3 size: 15 residues. The CDR3: CASSLRGQGFHEQYF. DNA of the CDR3: TGTGCCAGCAGCTTACGGGGACAGGGGTTCCACGAGCAGTACTTC.

The genes are TRBV20-1 and TRBJ1-2; 9 bases agree with TRBD1. The V segment lost 8 bases and the J segment 7 bases; nucleotides outside the gene matches: 5. Germline CDR1 and CDR2: DFQATT and SNEGSKA (reference sequence). CDR3 length: 11 residues. CDR3 region: CSSMTGGGYTF. CDR3 bases: TGCAGTTCAATGACAGGGGGTGGCTACACCTTC.

This clonotype was detected only a few times. The chain couples TRBV6-2 or TRBV6-3 to TRBJ2-1; a possible D gene is TRBD2 (5 bases). Germline loops: CDR1 MNHEY, CDR2 SVGEGT. V lost 7 bases and J 1 base, leaving 14 bases between the germline ends. The CDR3 length is 15 residues. The CDR3 here is CASTYSALSYNEQFF. The CDR3 nucleotides are TGTGCCAGCACTTATAGCGCGTTATCCTACAATGAGCAGTTCTTC.

The chain recombines TRBV28 with TRBJ2-1; TRBD2 agrees at 10 bases. This CDR3 has 15 amino acids. The V gene end was trimmed by 3 bases and the J gene end by 15 bases; junction bases not matched to a gene: 14. Germline CDR1 MDHEN, CDR2 SYDVKM. CDR3 loop: CASSFDTSGDLDLFF. The DNA for the CDR3 is TGTGCCAGCAGTTTCGATACTAGCGGGGACCTCGATTTGTTCTTC.

The chain combines TRBV7-9 with TRBJ1-3; 12 bases match TRBD1. This CDR3 has 18 amino acids. J lost 0 bases, V lost 5 bases, and 8 bases had no gene match. Per germline, CDR1 SEHNR and CDR2 FQNEAQ (reference sequence). CDR3 amino acids: CASSHRDRGLHSGNTIYF. As DNA, the CDR3 is TGTGCCAGCAGCCACCGGGACAGGGGGCTTCACTCTGGAAACACCATATATTTT.

The chain couples TRBV7-2 to TRBJ2-3; the D call may be TRBD1 or TRBD2 (6 bases each). This CDR3 comprises 15 residues. V lost 5 bases to trimming and J lost 4 bases, with 16 bases between them. The germline gives CDR1 SGHTA, CDR2 FQGNSA. CDR3 bases: TGTGCCAGCAGCCACCGGGGGCCCAGCCCAGATACGCAGTATTTT. Its protein product is CASSHRGPSPDTQYF.

This clonotype was seen ten or more times. This chain joins TRBV28 and TRBJ2-1, with 7 bases lining up with TRBD1. CDR1 is MDHEN and CDR2 is SYDVKM in the germline V gene. V trimming: 5 bases; J trimming: 7 bases; junction bases outside the gene matches: 8. CDR3 size: 14 residues. CDR3: CASSPDREKNEQFF. In DNA form, the CDR3 reads TGTGCCAGCAGTCCCGACAGGGAAAAGAATGAGCAGTTCTTC.

The chain couples TRBV19 to TRBJ2-7, with no clear D. The CDR3 is 13 residues long. Germline lookup yields CDR1 LNHDA and CDR2 SQIVND (reference sequence). The V and J ends lost 5 bases and 6 bases respectively, with 14 bases between them. This chain's CDR3 is CASSWAPGPEQYF. Here the CDR3 DNA reads TGTGCCAGTAGTTGGGCCCCCGGCCCCGAGCAGTACTTC.

The chain employs TRBV19 and TRBJ2-7; D is uncertain. CDR1 is LNHDA and CDR2 is SQIVND in the germline V gene (reference sequence). The CDR3 has 18 residues. V shed 3 bases and J shed 2 bases, with 23 bases lying between them. The CDR3 loop is CASSILFVRGSSPYEQYV. DNA of the CDR3: TGTGCCAGTAGTATTCTATTTGTGCGCGGTTCCTCCCCCTACGAGCAGTACGTC.

J is TRBJ2-7 and V is TRBV28, with 12 bases that match TRBD2. This CDR3 spans 15 amino acids. The germline V gene encodes CDR1 MDHEN and CDR2 SYDVKM. J was trimmed by 9 bases and V by 1 base; bases with no gene match: 7. The CDR3 nucleotides are TGTGCCAGCAGTTTATCTAGCGGGGGGGCTCGGGGGCAGTACGTC. Its translation: CASSLSSGGARGQYV.

There are many counts of this clonotype. The chain joins TRBV11-3 to TRBJ1-1; no clear D gene. From germline, CDR1 is SGHNT and CDR2 YENEEA. V lost 5 bases and J 9 bases, leaving 16 bases between the germline ends. The CDR3 is 13 residues long. The CDR3 loop is CASSRLGGIQAFF. In DNA form, the CDR3 reads TGTGCCAGCAGCCGCCTTGGAGGCATCCAAGCTTTCTTT.

This clonotype was seen only a few times. The chain has TRBV7-6 and TRBJ2-1, with D unclear. Germline CDR1 and CDR2: SGHVS and FNYEAQ. The V end was cut by 7 bases, the J end by 2 bases, with 18 bases between. The CDR3 length is 16 residues. CDR3 loop: CASTHHETETYNEQFF. CDR3 DNA sequence: TGTGCCAGCACTCACCACGAAACAGAGACCTACAATGAGCAGTTCTTC.

CDR3 protein: CASSLPIPAGRNTEAFF. In DNA, the CDR3 is TGCGCCAGCAGCTTACCAATCCCGGCCGGGAGAAACACTGAAGCTTTCTTT. The chain links TRBV5-1 to TRBJ1-1; D gene ambiguous. Germline V lookup: CDR1 SGHRS, CDR2 YFSETQ. Trimming removed 2 bases at V and 2 bases at J, with 19 bases between. The CDR3 consists of 17 residues.

The chain joins TRBV23-1 to TRBJ2-7, with TRBD1 identical over 8 bases. Being an ORF, TRBV23-1 has a function that is uncertain. J lost 4 bases, V lost 4 bases, and 9 bases had no gene match. This CDR3 contains 15 residues. The CDR3 loop is CASSPRTGTIYEQYV. The CDR3 nucleotides read TGCGCCAGCAGTCCGAGGACAGGGACGATTTACGAGCAGTACGTC.

This clonotype showed up just a few times. The rearrangement joins TRBV4-2 to TRBJ2-7, with 7 bases identical to TRBD1. CDR3 length: 13 residues. V lost 1 base and J lost 7; bases outside the gene matches: 4. CDR1 is LGHNA and CDR2 is YNFKEQ in the germline V gene. CDR3 sequence reads: CASSQVLQGEQYF. CDR3 DNA sequence: TGTGCCAGCAGCCAAGTCCTACAGGGGGAGCAGTACTTC.

CDR3 sequence (DNA): TGTGCCAGCATCGAAACCCTTACGGGCACTGAAGCTTTCTTT. Its translation is CASIETLTGTEAFF. V and J are TRBV6-5 and TRBJ1-1; no clear D. Trimming took off 7 bases at V and 4 bases at J, with 16 bases between the two ends. The germline V gene encodes CDR1 MNHEY and CDR2 SVGAGI. This CDR3 is 14 amino acids long.

This clonotype was recorded at least ten times. This chain connects TRBV11-2 to TRBJ2-2; D assignment may be TRBD1 or TRBD2 (5 bases each). The germline V gene encodes CDR1 SGHAT and CDR2 FQNNGV. V was clipped by 2 bases and J by 5 bases, with 9 bases between them. The CDR3 is 14 amino acids. The CDR3 protein is CASSLTWGTGELFF. The CDR3 DNA reads TGTGCCAGCAGCTTAACATGGGGGACCGGGGAGCTGTTTTTT.

This clonotype was seen repeatedly, ten times or more. The rearrangement links TRBV4-3 to TRBJ1-2; D is possibly TRBD1 (6 bases). Trimming stripped 0 bases from V and 10 bases from J, with 18 bases between. Germline assignment: CDR1 LGHNA and CDR2 YSLEER. The length of the CDR3 is 15 residues. CDR3 protein: CASSQDIGDTSYYTF. In nucleotides, the CDR3 is TGCGCCAGCAGCCAAGATATTGGGGACACCTCGTACTACACCTTC.

This chain connects TRBV6-1 to TRBJ1-2; no firm D call. This CDR3 comprises 13 residues. Trimming left V 3 bases short and J 4 bases short, with 9 bases between. Germline assignment: CDR1 MNHNS and CDR2 SASEGT. CDR3 sequence reads: CASSDSQSYGYTF. The DNA for the CDR3 is TGTGCCAGCAGTGATAGCCAGAGCTATGGCTACACCTTC.

In its sample, this clonotype was seen a few times. The CDR3 loop reads CASSLDLQGDEQFF. The CDR3, as DNA: TGTGCCAGCAGCTTAGATTTGCAGGGGGACGAGCAGTTCTTC. The V and J genes are TRBV7-2 and TRBJ2-1; TRBD1 agrees at 7 bases. With V trimmed by 1 base and J by 10 bases, 7 bases remained unmatched. Looked up from germline, CDR1 is SGHTA and CDR2 is FQGNSA. The CDR3 totals 14 residues.

The genes are TRBV28 and TRBJ2-2, with D possibly matching TRBD1 (5 bases). From germline, CDR1 is MDHEN and CDR2 SYDVKM. The CDR3 loop spans 15 amino acids. V lost 8 bases and J 6 bases, leaving 19 bases between the germline ends. This chain's CDR3 is CASLRDRGGAGELFF. In DNA form, the CDR3 reads TGTGCCAGCCTGCGAGATAGGGGCGGTGCCGGGGAGCTGTTTTTT. Combining the CDR3 with reference TRBV28 and TRBJ2-2 gives the whole variable domain DVKVTQSSRYLVKRTGEKVFLECVQDMDHENMFWYRQDPGLGLRLIYFSYDVKMKEKGDIPEGYSVSREKKERFSLILESASTNQTSMYLCASLRDRGGAGELFFGEGSRLTVL.

This clonotype was seen a handful of times. V is TRBV6-2 or TRBV6-3 and J is TRBJ1-5, with 7 bases matching TRBD1. The CDR3 has 17 residues. Germline CDR1 reads MNHEY; CDR2 reads SVGEGT. The V and J ends lost 0 bases and 3 bases, in that order; junction bases with no gene match: 8. The CDR3 DNA sequence: TGTGCCAGCAGTTACTCTGCCCGACAGGGTTCCAATCAGCCCCAGCATTTT. Translating gives CASSYSARQGSNQPQHF.